Shown below are 20 T cell receptor beta chains from a single sample sequenced in a study of T cell repertoires in cytomegalovirus infection. TCRdb re-called the reads through MiXCR, storing one row per CDR3 protein. The sample yields 200,000 to 300,000 distinct CDR3 sequences, about 12% seen once. The sequenced material came from PBMCs. Source of these receptors: a human donor in good health (CMV status not recorded). Some clones in this sample may be carry-over from other donors' samples.

V is TRBV5-5 and J is TRBJ2-1; 9 bases align to TRBD1. This CDR3 spans 18 amino acids. CDR1 SGHKS and CDR2 YYEKEE come from the germline V gene (reference sequence). Trimming at V came to 2 bases and at J to 5 bases, leaving 14 bases not matched to a gene. CDR3 nucleotides: TGTGCCAGCAGCTTCTTAAGCATGGTAAGGACAGGGGACAATGAGCAGTTCTTC. This gives the protein CASSFLSMVRTGDNEQFF.

In this sample, this clonotype turned up many times. The CDR3 loop reads CASSYGLANNQPQHF. CDR3 bases: TGTGCCAGCAGCTACGGATTGGCCAACAATCAGCCCCAGCATTTT. The chain carries TRBV7-2 and TRBJ1-5; D not resolved. CDR3 length: 15 residues. Germline lookup yields CDR1 SGHTA and CDR2 FQGNSA. Deletions cut 4 bases from V and 3 bases from J, with 13 bases between. Looking up the rest from reference TRBV7-2 and TRBJ1-5 gives the full variable domain: GAGVSQSPSNKVTEKGKDVELRCDPISGHTALYWYRQSLGQGLEFLIYFQGNSAPDKSGLPSDRFSAERTGGSVSTLTIQRTQQEDSAVYLCASSYGLANNQPQHFGDGTRLSIL.

This clonotype was detected ten times or more. The CDR3 nucleotides are TGTGCCAGCAGCCCGACAGGGGGCACGAACATTCAGTACTTC. Amino acids: CASSPTGGTNIQYF. V usage is TRBV7-9 and J usage is TRBJ2-4; TRBD1 matches 10 bases. Per germline, CDR1 SEHNR and CDR2 FQNEAQ (reference sequence). The CDR3 is made up of 14 amino acids. V shed 5 bases and J 7 bases; nucleotides not matched to a gene: 5.

This clonotype was seen a handful of times. The rearrangement uses TRBV7-9 and TRBJ2-7, with 12 bases that match TRBD2. V gave up 4 bases and J gave up 1 base; unmatched junction bases: 20. Germline V CDR1 and CDR2: SEHNR, FQNEAQ (reference sequence). The length of the CDR3 is 21 residues. The CDR3, as DNA: TGTGCCAGCAGCTCCGGGACAGAACTAGCGGGAGGCGCATCATGGTCCTACGAGCAGTACTTC. It codes for CASSSGTELAGGASWSYEQYF. The full variable domain, in which reference TRBV7-9 and TRBJ2-7 provide the parts outside the CDR3, is DTGVSQNPRHKITKRGQNVTFRCDPISEHNRLYWYRQTLGQGPEFLTYFQNEAQLEKSRLLSDRFSAERPKGSFSTLEIQRTEQGDSAMYLCASSSGTELAGGASWSYEQYFGPGTRLTVT.

A few counts support this clonotype. V gene TRBV29-1 combines with J gene TRBJ1-6; tentative D call: TRBD1 (5 bases). V was cut by 6 bases and J by 8 bases, with 14 bases left in between. CDR1 is SQVTM and CDR2 is ANQGSEA in the germline V gene. There are 13 residues in the CDR3. The CDR3 DNA reads TGCAGCGTCCGGTCAGGGACGGATTCACCCCTCCACTTT. The encoded protein is CSVRSGTDSPLHF.

By frequency in the sample, this clonotype is medium-sized. The J gene is TRBJ2-1, the V gene TRBV7-2; 9 nucleotides agree with TRBD2. J was trimmed by 7 bases and V by 5 bases; bases with no gene match: 12. From germline, CDR1 is SGHTA and CDR2 FQGNSA. The CDR3 has 16 amino acids. The CDR3 loop reads CASSRFLAGAGNEQFF. In DNA, the CDR3 is TGTGCCAGCAGCCGATTTTTAGCGGGGGCTGGGAATGAGCAGTTCTTC.

This clonotype was observed at least ten times. This chain uses TRBV12-3 or TRBV12-4 with TRBJ2-2, with 8 bases lining up with TRBD2. This CDR3 region has 15 residues. V dropped 3 bases and J dropped 6; count of bases not matched to a gene: 6. The chain's CDR3 is CASSLFSGGAGELFF. In nucleotides, the CDR3 is TGTGCCAGCAGTTTGTTCTCCGGGGGGGCCGGGGAGCTGTTTTTT.

This clonotype showed up many times. In DNA, the CDR3 is TGTGCCAGCAGCCAAGTGGAGACCCAGTACTTC. Amino acid sequence: CASSQVETQYF. This chain links TRBV14 with TRBJ2-5, with D hard to call. CDR3 length: 11 residues. V was shortened by 1 base and J by 5 bases, with 2 bases between the two germline ends. Germline lookup yields CDR1 SGHDN and CDR2 FVKESK. The whole variable domain, filled in from reference TRBV14 and TRBJ2-5, reads EAGVTQFPSHSVIEKGQTVTLRCDPISGHDNLYWYRRVMGKEIKFLLHFVKESKQDESGMPNNRFLAERTGGTYSTLKVQPAELEDSGVYFCASSQVETQYFGPGTRLLVL.

This clonotype was counted many times. The chain has TRBV7-2 and TRBJ1-3, with 7 nucleotides matching TRBD1. Germline loops: CDR1 SGHTA, CDR2 FQGNSA. The CDR3 sequence is 18 residues long. Trimming cost V 3 bases and J 0 bases; bases outside gene matches: 11. The CDR3, as DNA: TGTGCCAGCAGCTTCGGGGTCAGGGGGAGTTCCTCTGGAAACACCATATATTTT. Its translation: CASSFGVRGSSSGNTIYF. Using reference TRBV7-2 and TRBJ1-3 for the parts outside the CDR3, the full variable domain is GAGVSQSPSNKVTEKGKDVELRCDPISGHTALYWYRQSLGQGLEFLIYFQGNSAPDKSGLPSDRFSAERTGGSVSTLTIQRTQQEDSAVYLCASSFGVRGSSSGNTIYFGEGSWLTVV.

This clonotype was found many times. The chain recombines TRBV7-2 with TRBJ1-2; D ambiguous. The CDR3 has 13 amino acids. Trimming removed 5 bases at V and 7 bases at J, with 14 bases between. Germline V lookup: CDR1 SGHTA, CDR2 FQGNSA. The CDR3 DNA reads TGTGCCAGCAGCCTCCCGGGTCTCACTGGCTACACCTTC. Amino acid sequence: CASSLPGLTGYTF.

At least ten counts were recorded for this clonotype. The gene calls are TRBV4-2 and TRBJ1-2; 7 nucleotides agree with TRBD1. Germline V lookup: CDR1 LGHNA, CDR2 YNFKEQ. The CDR3 runs 12 residues. The J segment lost 3 bases and the V segment lost 8 bases, leaving 3 bases of the junction unmatched. CDR3 protein: CASGQAHYGYTF. The CDR3 DNA follows: TGTGCCAGCGGACAGGCCCACTATGGCTACACCTTC.

The rearrangement links TRBV15 to TRBJ2-7; 8 nucleotides line up with TRBD1. Per germline, CDR1 LNHNV and CDR2 YYDKDF (reference sequence). V lost 7 bases to trimming and J lost 2 bases; unmatched junction nucleotides: 7. This CDR3 spans 14 amino acids. The CDR3 protein is CATTIDRGPYEQYF. The CDR3 nucleotides read TGTGCCACCACTATCGACAGGGGCCCCTACGAGCAGTACTTC.

This clonotype was counted at least ten times. The V and J genes are TRBV6-1 and TRBJ2-5; no clear D. CDR3 length equals 14 residues. CDR1 and CDR2 (germline): MNHNS, SASEGT. Between the trimmed V and J ends, which lost 7 bases and 2 bases, there was a span of 14 bases. CDR3 region: CASNEIGLQETQYF. In DNA, the CDR3 is TGTGCCAGCAACGAAATTGGGCTTCAAGAGACCCAGTACTTC.

The chain links TRBV7-3 to TRBJ2-2; 11 bases agree with TRBD2. V trimming: 5 bases; J trimming: 1 base; junction bases outside the gene matches: 3. The CDR3 contains 16 residues. Germline V gives CDR1 SGHTA, CDR2 FQGTGA. The CDR3 sequence is CASSKGLAENTGELFF. The CDR3 DNA is TGTGCCAGCAGCAAGGGACTAGCGGAGAACACCGGGGAGCTGTTTTTT.

The chain uses TRBV29-1 and TRBJ1-1; no firm D call. The germline V and J ends were trimmed by 4 bases and 1 base, with 10 bases remaining between them. Germline V CDR1 and CDR2: SQVTM, ANQGSEA. This CDR3 has 13 amino acids. Written as DNA, the CDR3 is TGCAGCGTTGGTATGGAGTCGAACACTGAAGCTTTCTTT. It yields the protein CSVGMESNTEAFF.

The sample holds many counts of this clonotype. The rearrangement links TRBV7-2 to TRBJ2-3, with no clear D. The V end lost 5 bases, the J end lost 0 bases, and 9 bases lay between the germline ends. CDR3 length: 14 amino acids. The germline CDR1 and CDR2 sequences are SGHTA and FQGNSA. In nucleotides, the CDR3 is TGTGCCAGCAGCCCCCTGTCCAGCACAGATACGCAGTATTTT. Residues: CASSPLSSTDTQYF.

By sample share, this clonotype is medium-sized. V gene TRBV7-8 combines with J gene TRBJ1-6; TRBD1 matches 7 bases. Germline V CDR1 and CDR2: SGHVS, FQNEAQ. V was pared by 10 bases and J by 0 bases, with 6 bases of the junction left unmatched. There are 15 residues in the CDR3. CDR3 DNA: TGTGCCACTGTACAGGGGAGCTCCTATAATTCACCCCTCCACTTT. Translation gives CATVQGSSYNSPLHF.

This clonotype was picked up a small number of times. This rearrangement joins TRBV7-8 to TRBJ2-1, with 8 bases that match TRBD2. The CDR3 sequence is 16 residues long. J lost 12 bases, V lost 5 bases, and 18 bases had no gene match. Germline-derived CDR1 and CDR2 are SGHVS and FQNEAQ. CDR3 protein: CASSADLPSSGGGQFF. The CDR3 nucleotides read TGTGCCAGCAGCGCCGACCTGCCTAGCTCGGGGGGGGGGCAGTTCTTC.

This clonotype occurred a few times. The chain couples TRBV29-1 to TRBJ2-7; D unclear. Per germline, CDR1 SQVTM and CDR2 ANQGSEA. Between the trimmed V and J ends, which lost 5 bases and 3 bases, there was a span of 20 bases. This CDR3 comprises 15 residues. As DNA, the CDR3 is TGCAGCGTTACATTCAGCTGGCAGAACCGCTACGAGCAGTACTTC. Residues: CSVTFSWQNRYEQYF.

This clonotype was detected many times. V is TRBV20-1 and J is TRBJ1-2; 12 nucleotides match TRBD1. Per the germline V gene, CDR1 is DFQATT and CDR2 is SNEGSKA (reference sequence). Unmatched junction bases numbered 11, after V lost 2 bases and J lost 4 bases. The CDR3 covers 17 residues. The CDR3, as DNA: TGCAGTGCTAGATCCCCCCGGGACAGGGGGCGTAGCTATGGCTACACCTTC. This sequence encodes CSARSPRDRGRSYGYTF.